Listed here is a single TCR beta chain. Germline V CDR1 and CDR2: SGHRS, YFSETQ. This CDR3 has 16 amino acids. V lost 4 bases and J lost 2; bases outside the gene matches: 8. TCRdb's table, derived via immunoSEQ multiplex PCR, lists solely in-frame clones and lacks some. Here the sample spans some 300,000 clones, around 88% being singletons. The source of the sample is a study of blood T cell repertoires in COVID-19. Overall study: The cDNA or gDNA used as material had been derived from T cells, B-cell-depleted T cells, or PBMCs.

The gene calls are TRBV5-1 and TRBJ2-7; 11 bases agree with TRBD1. Material for sequencing was peripheral blood. The TCR originated in a woman under 40 who had recovered from COVID-19. The CDR3 spells CASSENPGQGAYEQYF. The DNA for the CDR3 is TGCGCCAGCAGCGAAAACCCGGGACAGGGGGCCTACGAGCAGTACTTC.